The source of this T cell receptor beta chain is a study of T cells in Graves' hyperthyroidism and ophthalmopathy. Study context: At the time of initial diagnosis and before any treatment, peripheral blood was collected. The study, taken as a whole, reports: Stable hyperthyroidism was told apart from ophthalmopathy by a model built on 13 V-J features.

Ten or more counts support this clonotype. The antigen is not known. This CDR3 contains 13 residues. J was trimmed by 3 bases and V by 3 bases; bases with no gene match: 2. What was amplified from RNA transcripts were TCR beta CDR3 regions. First-round RT-PCR with HTBI primers amplified the TCR CDR3 region. TCRdb ran MiXCR on the multiplex PCR reads and lists one entry per CDR3 protein. Here the sample spans 300,000 to 400,000 distinct CDR3 sequences, approximately 14% being singletons. Material for sequencing was blood. The origin of this receptor is a woman aged 25 to 39 with Graves' ophthalmopathy. The rearrangement joins TRBV12-3 or TRBV12-4 to TRBJ2-7; TRBD1 aligns across 7 bases. The CDR3 nucleotides are TGTGCCAGCAGTTTGGGACAGCTCTACGAGCAGTACTTC. Encoded protein: CASSLGQLYEQYF.